What follows is one T cell receptor beta chain and its context. It was with 60 Vbeta and 13 Jbeta primers that the PCR ran. This table comes from immunoSEQ multiplex PCR, and its TCRdb copy is limited to in-frame clones, with some not included. The sample holds some 60,000 clones, 75% to 90% seen once. This record comes from a study of cytomegalovirus exposure and HLA in healthy donors. Study-level information: Among 150 million to 200 million T cells, an earlier analysis found about 100 million unique TCR beta sequences.

Donors showed nominal health when sampled, although they likely had unrecorded immune exposures. V shed 0 bases and J shed 8 bases, with 9 bases lying between them. Per germline, CDR1 SGHRS and CDR2 YFSETQ. The CDR3 contains 13 residues. The receptor was derived from a woman in her forties in good health and CMV-seronegative. Material for sequencing was PBMCs. This chain connects TRBV5-1 to TRBJ2-1, with no clear D. The CDR3 DNA follows: TGCGCCAGCAGCTTGGAGTCCGGGTATGAGCAGTTCTTC. Translation gives CASSLESGYEQFF.